One sample yielded the 10 T cell receptor beta chains listed below, sequenced in a study of blood T cell repertoires in COVID-19. Measured with immunoSEQ multiplex PCR; TCRdb has only the in-frame clones, and not every one. Among a few hundred thousand clones listed, 89% were seen once. The sample consisted of peripheral blood. The source of these receptors is a woman under 40 with COVID-19, enrolled during active disease.

This chain connects TRBV24-1 to TRBJ2-1; possible D gene TRBD2, 6 bases. The V gene's germline CDR1 is KGHDR and CDR2 SFDVKD. The CDR3 is 18 residues long. The ends were cut back, 4 bases at V and 1 base at J, with 19 bases in the middle. The CDR3 DNA sequence: TGTGCCACCAGTGACCCTAGCGTTTCGGGCAAATCCTACAATGAGCAGTTCTTC. Translated: CATSDPSVSGKSYNEQFF.

This clone appeared a few times. V and J are TRBV2 and TRBJ2-1; TRBD2 agrees at 8 bases. The CDR3 runs to 16 residues. Germline CDR1 reads SNHLY; CDR2 reads FYNNEI. V lost 6 bases, J lost 8 bases, and 15 bases stayed unmatched. The CDR3 reads CASRGTAGLVLHEQFF. The CDR3 nucleotides are TGTGCCAGCAGGGGGACGGCGGGACTAGTCCTCCATGAGCAGTTCTTC. The complete variable domain, with remaining parts taken from reference TRBV2 and TRBJ2-1, reads EPEVTQTPSHQVTQMGQEVILRCVPISNHLYFYWYRQILGQKVEFLVSFYNNEISEKSEIFDDQFSVERPDGSNFTLKIRSTKLEDSAMYFCASRGTAGLVLHEQFFGPGTRLTVL.

This chain links TRBV5-1 with TRBJ2-3; D is perhaps TRBD1 (6 bases). CDR1 is SGHRS, CDR2 YFSETQ, per germline. Trimming shortened V by 4 bases and J by 1 base, and 16 bases separated the two germline ends. The CDR3 is 16 residues long. CDR3 nucleotide sequence: TGCGCCAGCAGCCTAACAGGGATCGACGGCACAGATACGCAGTATTTT. Translating it yields CASSLTGIDGTDTQYF.

This clone was counted a single time. The CDR3 region is CASSLLSWSGANVLTF. CDR3 nucleotide sequence: TGTGCCAGCAGCCTACTCTCGTGGTCTGGGGCCAACGTCCTGACTTTC. The chain employs TRBV7-8 and TRBJ2-6; D uncertain. Trimming removed 5 bases from V and 1 base from J, with 12 bases in between. CDR1 SGHVS and CDR2 FQNEAQ come from the germline V gene. The CDR3 consists of 16 residues.

This clone was counted between two and nine times. The chain links TRBV29-1 to TRBJ2-2; 7 positions match TRBD2. The CDR3 extends over 14 amino acids. V lost 7 bases and J lost 2; bases outside the gene matches: 7. Germline V CDR1 and CDR2: SQVTM, ANQGSEA. DNA of the CDR3: TGCAGCGCGGGAGGAGGCATCAACACCGGGGAGCTGTTTTTT. Translating it yields CSAGGGINTGELFF.

Notes on this clone: This sample includes further DNA sequences coding for the same CDR3. This chain joins TRBV7-9 and TRBJ1-2; perhaps TRBD1 as D (6 bases). This CDR3 has 13 residues. V was trimmed by 1 base and J by 4 bases, leaving 7 bases between them. Germline V gives CDR1 SEHNR, CDR2 FQNEAQ (reference sequence). CDR3 residues: CASSLGGGYGYTF. The CDR3 DNA reads as TGTGCCAGCAGCTTAGGAGGGGGCTATGGCTACACCTTC.

J is TRBJ2-5 and V is TRBV28; the D gene is possibly TRBD2 (6 bases). In germline, CDR1 is MDHEN, CDR2 SYDVKM. The length of the CDR3 is 15 residues. Trimming removed 6 bases from V and 4 bases from J, with 18 bases in between. In nucleotides, the CDR3 is TGTGCCAGCAGGCCCGAGGACGGGGGAGCAGAGACCCAGTACTTC. This codes for CASRPEDGGAETQYF.

The rearrangement links TRBV2 to TRBJ2-7; D call uncertain. Germline V CDR1 and CDR2: SNHLY, FYNNEI. Trimming pared 2 bases from V and 4 bases from J, leaving 18 bases between. The CDR3 is made up of 16 amino acids. CDR3 bases: TGTGCCAGCAGTGAACTTCGCGGAACAAACTTATACGAGCAGTACTTC. Translating it yields CASSELRGTNLYEQYF.

The rearrangement uses TRBV11-3 and TRBJ2-5, with TRBD2 matching 10 bases. J lost 3 bases, V lost 4 bases, and 2 bases had no gene match. The CDR3 loop spans 14 amino acids. The germline V gene has CDR1 SGHNT and CDR2 YENEEA. CDR3 nucleotide sequence: TGTGCCAGCAGCTCCGGACTAGCGGAAGAGACCCAGTACTTC. It specifies CASSSGLAEETQYF.

V is TRBV7-9 and J is TRBJ1-1; D remains unclear. The CDR3 spans 10 residues. CDR1 is SEHNR, CDR2 FQNEAQ, per germline (reference sequence). Trimming removed 2 bases from V and 8 bases from J, with 3 bases in between. CDR3 bases: TGTGCCAGCAGCTTACAGGAAGCTTTCTTT. It codes for CASSLQEAFF.